This TCR beta chain was recorded in a study of cytomegalovirus exposure and HLA in healthy donors (dated by TCRdb to 2017 to 2019). In terms of the full investigation: An earlier analysis of a few hundred of the donors reported about 300 Gb of sequence data and about 120 million unique TCR beta sequences obtained from approximately 180 million T cells. Roughly 5 DR-DQ haplotypes were handled as single units for association and clustering because linkage in the cohort was strong. An early release that covered about 600 HLA-typed donors contained approximately 300 gigabases of sequencing data and 65 million to 100 million unique TCR sequences. A later analysis re-analyzed previously published TCR beta repertoires from approximately 670 donors and added high-resolution HLA genotyping to study TCR occurrence patterns. The study used immunosequencing to profile the T cell repertoires of 600 to 850 subjects and linked those repertoires to cytomegalovirus serostatus. Along with the roughly 670-subject first cohort, a separate validation cohort of over a hundred different subjects was used. In the later analysis, no new phenotypic data were used to find candidate immune exposures; instead, reliance was placed on TCR beta sequences and their occurrence across donors. An earlier analysis of 587 of the donors used high-throughput TCR beta sequencing to judge whether each TCR beta V gene segment behaved as functional or pseudogenic. Across about 380 genotyped donors of the cohort, an average of roughly 230,000 unique TCR beta nucleotide sequences per donor were sequenced, and around 19% of those sequences were non-productive. All discovery cohort repertoires had been generated using a single sequencing platform. Of the roughly 400 genotyped donors, 65% to 90% fell in the genetic ancestry cluster associated with self-reported Caucasian donors. In a later genetic analysis, genome-wide SNP genotypes for about three fifths of the roughly 670 donors were used, and that subset was treated as a discovery cohort. To predict cytomegalovirus infection status, the study combined high-throughput TCR immunosequencing, statistical association of individual TCRs with disease status, and machine learning. Typing coverage varied by locus: roughly 629-630 donors for A, B, C, DRB1 and DQB1; 500 to 550 for DQA1; more than 600 for DPA1; some 470 for DPB1. The study aimed to test whether cataloging public T cell receptors could reveal signatures of past pathogen exposure. HLA typing included class I and class II loci at four-digit resolution. Alongside the repertoire data, information on donor age, sex, ethnicity and CMV serostatus was compiled. The full study reports these points: For the cohort, immune exposure information was limited to CMV serostatus. Most CMV-associated TCR beta chains appeared to be HLA-restricted in a later analysis, and the HLA associations seemed to be driven largely by CMV exposure. In vitro tests confirmed that three of the cytomegalovirus-associated TCR beta chains recognize cytomegalovirus antigens. A later analysis found that HLA-associated TCR beta chains were more clonally expanded and had lower generation probabilities than equally common non-associated chains. In a later analysis, TCR association rates were found to vary across HLA loci, with the most associated TCRs seen for DRB1 alleles and the fewest for HLA-C alleles. A cluster of highly shared sequence variants was judged likely to be a technical artifact of the sequencing pipeline. According to a later genetic analysis, donors in an Asian-associated ancestry cluster had fewer N-insertions in productive TCRs than the approximately 700-donor mean. A total of fewer than 200 TCR beta chains were listed by the study as associated with cytomegalovirus. Because some donors lacked HLA typing at each locus, the association tests relied only on the typed subset. When HLA alleles, especially DR and DQ, strongly co-occurred, attributing TCR associations to individual alleles was difficult. According to the authors, the approach could potentially be generalized to other disease states and immunological phenotypes. At a false discovery rate of 0.05, a later analysis linked under 20,000 TCR beta sequences to specific HLA alleles. Cytomegalovirus status was reported to be diagnosed by the classifier with high specificity and sensitivity in both the original and validation cohorts. The presence/absence analyses assumed that sequencing depth was roughly uniform across donors, and that assumption may not be true. Because counts were too low, approximately 15 rarely observed V segments, including chromosome 9 orphons, were excluded from the earlier analysis of under 650 of the donors. A further reported finding was that TCR beta sequences accurately predicted the HLA-A and HLA-B alleles for most subjects in the first cohort. In a later analysis, several top co-occurrence clusters were reported to appear linked to parvovirus B19, influenza, CMV and Epstein-Barr virus. This cohort had only TCR beta chains sequenced, and the lack of alpha or paired-chain data limited which features could be detected. Correlated functional status among segregating V segments might reflect linkage disequilibrium, but an unknown experimental factor could not be ruled out. Broadly in line with IMGT annotations, most TCR beta V segments showed up in productive rearrangements about 90% or about 30% of the time in an earlier analysis of under 700 of the donors. While some public TCRs were present in many individuals, most TCR sequences turned up only very rarely across donors. A later genetic analysis associated a missense DCLRE1C variant with V-gene and J-gene trimming of TCR beta chains, and an independent cohort replicated the association.

The cohort comprised some 680 healthy bone marrow donors. At the time of sampling, every cohort member was nominally healthy, though immune exposures that went unrecorded were likely present. The donor was CMV seropositive and belonged to the group of 250 to 350 seropositive cohort members. A peripheral blood sample was collected from each donor, and TCR beta sequencing was performed on peripheral blood mononuclear cells. The Qiagen DNeasy Blood Extraction Kit was used to extract genomic DNA from the blood cell samples. A word on this clone: Its target antigen remains unknown. Base qualities are not provided; no much larger clone lies one nucleotide away.

Receptors were amplified or captured by the immunoSEQ multiplex PCR assay. For the multiplex PCR, a mixture combining 60 forward primers for TCR Vbeta segments and 13 reverse primers for TCR Jbeta segments was used. The CDR3 region of rearranged TCR beta genes was amplified from genomic DNA with a multiplex PCR assay. On the Illumina HiSeq System, the amplified TCR beta libraries were sequenced as 87-base-pair reads. For the original study's pipeline: A later analysis tallied tens of millions of unique TCR beta chains across the 650 to 750 repertoires, and about 10 million of those chains were shared by two or more donors. Raw reads were error-corrected and collapsed into unique sequences with a nearest-neighbor algorithm that merged closely related sequences to remove PCR and sequencing errors. CDR3 sequences were aligned to IMGT reference sequences to assign V, D and J gene segments. For a sequence to be retained, at least a six-nucleotide match to both a V gene segment and a J gene segment was required. Rearrangements were called productive when the CDR3 lacked stop codons and stayed in frame with V and J; all others were non-productive. Following IMGT convention, CDR3 was defined as the stretch from the second conserved V-encoded cysteine to the conserved J-encoded phenylalanine. In an earlier analysis of roughly 610 of the donors, sequences lacking an unambiguous match to a single V gene segment were excluded. In an earlier analysis of a few hundred of the donors, a V segment was called functional when productive rearrangements were above 56.7%, and segregating when the standard deviation between donors exceeded 5%. A statistical classification framework was built to diagnose cytomegalovirus status from the catalog of TCR beta chain sequences. V and J gene assignment, in a later analysis, came from comparing TCR nucleotide sequences with IMGT/GENE-DB human TR gene sequences. A later analysis assigned CDR3 sequences and most-parsimonious VDJ recombination scenarios with the TCRdist pipeline. In a later analysis, each TCR beta chain was defined by its CDR3 amino acid sequence together with its V-gene family, and reads without a unique V-gene family were excluded. In a later analysis, 500 to 700 highly shared, low-generation-probability nucleotide sequences were removed to address suspected cross-contamination and a sequencing artifact. A later analysis calculated a clonal expansion index for each public chain from normalized within-repertoire ranks of inferred template counts. Generation probabilities in a later analysis came from a VDJ recombination model fitted to out-of-frame rearrangements, and those results were checked against IGoR. In a later analysis, hypergeometric tests were used to score TCR-TCR, TCR-HLA and TCR-CMV co-occurrence, with a repertoire-size bias correction applied to TCR pairs. In a later analysis, false discovery rates were estimated by permuting HLA or CMV assignments 20 times. In a later analysis, co-occurring TCRs were grouped using DBSCAN, and TCRdist sequence similarity was added for clustering within HLA-allele-positive subsets. Co-occurrence clustering excluded repertoires with fewer than 30,000 or more than 120,000 public chains, plus five with anomalous nucleotide sharing. Sourced from immuneACCESS, this table was stored by TCRdb with only in-frame sequences that have V and J called. A share of the clones is absent; for the studies checked, an unresolved V gene accounts for under half, and the remainder has no known explanation. The V and J calls and clone size were taken over from that table, and D and trimming were inferred from the DNA. In all, the sample holds about 100,000 clones, and approximately 81% of those were seen once. The biggest ten clones account for more than 3.5% of the sample.

This TCR came from a female donor in good health and CMV-seropositive. Sample: PBMCs.

The nucleotides read TGTGCCAGCAGCTTAAGGGCAGGGGGAAACACTGAAGCTTTCTTT. This codes for CASSLRAGGNTEAFF. The chain joins TRBV7-6 to TRBJ1-1, with 7 bases matching TRBD1. The CDR3, cysteine through phenylalanine, is 15 amino acids long. Left in the record is the CDR3 DNA by itself, 45 bases read in frame from the first base. Per the germline V gene, SGHVS is the CDR1 and FNYEAQ is the CDR2. Compared with germline, V lacks 2 bases and J lacks 2 bases; bases without a gene match: 5.